A single sample gave rise to the 9 T cell receptor beta chains below, sequenced in a study of cytomegalovirus exposure and HLA in healthy donors. PCR was performed using 60 Vbeta and 13 Jbeta primers. TCRdb keeps only in-frame clones here, not all; method: immunoSEQ multiplex PCR. This sample has 110,000 or so clones, with about 83% found just once. Specimen: PBMCs. These receptors were taken from a female donor in good health and CMV-seronegative.

The chain joins TRBV6-5 to TRBJ2-5, with D perhaps TRBD1 (6 bases). The germline V gene encodes CDR1 MNHEY and CDR2 SVGAGI. The CDR3 is made up of 15 amino acids. Trimming stripped 5 bases from V and 2 bases from J, with 15 bases between. CDR3 coding DNA: TGTGCCAGCAGTCGGACAGCTAATGTTCAAGAGACCCAGTACTTC. This encodes CASSRTANVQETQYF.

The rearrangement uses TRBV27 and TRBJ2-5, with D tentatively TRBD1 (5 bases). Per the germline V gene, CDR1 is MNHEY and CDR2 is SMNVEV (reference sequence). Trimming left V 8 bases short and J 5 bases short, with 12 bases between. This CDR3 has 12 amino acids. CDR3 region: CASGHWGETQYF. CDR3 in DNA: TGTGCCAGCGGCCACTGGGGCGAGACCCAGTACTTC.

This clone has more than one count but fewer than ten. V gene TRBV6-5 combines with J gene TRBJ1-4; 8 bases align to TRBD1. CDR1 MNHEY and CDR2 SVGAGI come from the germline V gene. The CDR3 covers 15 residues. Trimming cost V 6 bases and J 8 bases; bases outside gene matches: 11. CDR3 amino acids: CASRSRQGNDEKLFF. The CDR3 DNA is TGTGCCAGCAGGTCCAGACAGGGGAACGACGAAAAACTGTTTTTT.

The J gene is TRBJ2-1, the V gene TRBV30; D may be TRBD1 (5 bases). The germline gives CDR1 GTSNPN, CDR2 SVGIG (reference sequence). The V end lost 2 bases, the J end lost 6 bases, and 8 bases lay between the germline ends. The CDR3 is 12 amino acids. The CDR3 bases are TGTGCCTGGAGTTCAGGGTCCAATGAGCAGTTCTTC. This codes for CAWSSGSNEQFF. The full variable domain, rest sourced from reference TRBV30 and TRBJ2-1, is SQTIHQWPATLVQPVGSPLSLECTVEGTSNPNLYWYRQAAGRGLQLLFYSVGIGQISSEVPQNLSASRPQDRQFILSSKKLLLSDSGFYLCAWSSGSNEQFFGPGTRLTVL.

This CDR3 is CASSSLRLRVNEQFF. The CDR3 DNA is TGTGCCAGCAGCTCCCTGCGGCTCAGGGTCAATGAGCAGTTCTTC. The V and J genes are TRBV7-9 and TRBJ2-1; a weak D match, TRBD1 (5 bases). Trimming took off 4 bases at V and 6 bases at J, with 16 bases between the two ends. The CDR3 totals 15 residues. The germline V gene has CDR1 SEHNR and CDR2 FQNEAQ (reference sequence).

This clone appeared once. The chain couples TRBV7-8 to TRBJ1-3; 7 nucleotides agree with TRBD1. The CDR3 totals 17 residues. With 5 bases clipped from V and 0 bases from J, the junction kept 10 bases outside the gene matches. Per germline, CDR1 SGHVS and CDR2 FQNEAQ. The CDR3 loop is CASSRDSPINSGNTIYF. CDR3 coding DNA: TGTGCCAGCAGCAGGGACAGCCCAATCAACTCTGGAAACACCATATATTTT.

The gene calls are TRBV4-1 and TRBJ1-3; TRBD1 matches at 8 bases. CDR3 length: 18 residues. V was pared by 3 bases and J by 3 bases, with 13 bases of the junction left unmatched. Germline assignment: CDR1 MGHRA and CDR2 YSYEKL. CDR3 sequence (DNA): TGCGCCAGCAGCCACCCCCTACGGACAGGGCCGTATGGAAACACCATATATTTT. Its translation is CASSHPLRTGPYGNTIYF.

V usage is TRBV5-4 and J usage is TRBJ2-7; possibly TRBD2 for D (6 bases). Trimming shortened V by 5 bases and J by 6 bases, and 18 bases separated the two germline ends. This CDR3 contains 14 residues. CDR1 and CDR2 from the germline V gene are SGHNT and YYREEE (reference sequence). CDR3 nucleotide sequence: TGTGCCAGCAGTGCACCGGGACTGAAGTCCGAGCAGTACTTC. Translating it yields CASSAPGLKSEQYF.

The rearrangement joins TRBV5-6 to TRBJ2-1, with D possibly being TRBD2 (6 bases). The germline V and J ends were trimmed by 2 bases and 9 bases, with 15 bases remaining between them. This CDR3 is built from 14 residues. In germline, CDR1 is SGHDT, CDR2 YYEEEE. The CDR3 sequence: CASSFSGDWGEQFF. The CDR3 DNA follows: TGTGCCAGCAGCTTTTCCGGGGACTGGGGTGAGCAGTTCTTC.